This is a list of T cell receptor beta chains from one sample in a study of OX40 agonist ivuxolimab in advanced cancers. Produced via immunoSEQ multiplex PCR; TCRdb's table is partial and in-frame only. Among about 81,000 clones, about 81% were seen once, and the ten largest hold around 6.6%. The sample here was CD4+ or CD8+ T cells sorted from blood, taken in a trial of the OX40 agonist ivuxolimab. These receptors originate from an adult with an advanced solid tumor such as melanoma, head and neck, liver or kidney cancer. Both conserved end residues are part of each CDR3. Fields, in order: clone size, V gene, J gene, D gene, CDR3 DNA, CDR3 protein. D genes are given only for firm matches. Size tells how often a clone was seen (once, few, many) or the class of an expanded clone, and some rows leave it out.

>NA|TRBV7-9|TRBJ2-1|TRBD2
TGTGCCAGCAGTTCGGGGGGAGCCGATCAGTTCTTC
CASSSGGADQFF
>NA|TRBV7-9|TRBJ1-2|TRBD1
TGTGCCAGCAGCCTCCGGGACAGGGGAAGGAACTATGGCTACACCTTC
CASSLRDRGRNYGYTF
>NA|TRBV19|TRBJ1-1|NA
TGTGCCAGTAGTGTCGGACAGATCATGAACACTGAAGCTTTCTTT
CASSVGQIMNTEAFF
>NA|TRBV6-1|TRBJ2-1|NA
TGTGCCAGCAGTGAACTCACTGCTAGGAATGAGCAGTTCTTC
CASSELTARNEQFF
>NA|TRBV19|TRBJ2-5|TRBD2
TGTGCCAGTAGTATAAGTGTCGGGGGGGTAGGACAAGAGACCCAGTACTTC
CASSISVGGVGQETQYF
>NA|TRBV7-2|TRBJ1-4|NA
TGTGCCAGCAGCTCCCCGACAGTTGGCGGTAGGAAACTGTTTTTT
CASSSPTVGGRKLFF
>NA|TRBV20-1|TRBJ1-2|NA
TGCAGTGCGATGGGGGTTGATGGCTACACCTTC
CSAMGVDGYTF
>NA|TRBV19|TRBJ2-1|TRBD2
TGTGCCAGTAGAGACCGGGGTAGCGGGGGGGCCATGAATGAGCAGTTCTTC
CASRDRGSGGAMNEQFF
>NA|TRBV30|TRBJ2-1|NA
TGTGCCTGGAGTGTCCCGATAGGGAGAAGAGTAGGCTCCTACAATGAGCAGTTCTTC
CAWSVPIGRRVGSYNEQFF
>NA|TRBV5-6|TRBJ2-2|NA
TGTGCCAGCAGCTTTCCTTTCTGGGAGACCGGGGAGCTGTTTTTT
CASSFPFWETGELFF
>NA|TRBV19|TRBJ1-5|TRBD1
TGTGCCAGTAGTCTCGGACAGGGGGCGCTTGCTCAGCCCCAGCATTTT
CASSLGQGALAQPQHF
>NA|TRBV7-2|TRBJ2-1|NA
TGTGCCAGCAGGAGAATTGGAATGGAGGAGTTCTTC
CASRRIGMEEFF
>NA|TRBV27|TRBJ2-7|NA
TGTGCCAGCGGAGGACGGAGCTCCTACGAGCAGTACTTC
CASGGRSSYEQYF
>NA|TRBV19|TRBJ2-1|NA
TGTGCCAGTAGTCGGAGCGGAGCAAACAATGAGCAGTTCTTC
CASSRSGANNEQFF
>NA|TRBV27|TRBJ2-7|NA
TGTGCCAGCAGTTTATCGATCGGGGCGGTATTCTACGAGCAGTACTTC
CASSLSIGAVFYEQYF
>NA|TRBV9|TRBJ1-1|TRBD1
TGTGCCAGCAGCGCCCCGACAGGGTCATTGGCGGAAGCTTTCTTT
CASSAPTGSLAEAFF
>once|TRBV5-6|TRBJ2-2|TRBD2
TGTGCCAGCAGCTTGCCGGGGGGGAACACCGGGGAGCTGTTTTTT
CASSLPGGNTGELFF
>NA|TRBV19|TRBJ2-1|NA
TGTGCCAGTAGCCTCCGGGACTCGACCTTTGATGAGCAGTTCTTC
CASSLRDSTFDEQFF
>NA|TRBV2|TRBJ2-4|NA
TGTGCCAGCAGGCCCGCGACACGAAACATTCAGTACTTC
CASRPATRNIQYF
>NA|TRBV6-5|TRBJ1-1|NA
TGTGCCAGCAGTGCCCTCACAGGGCTAGCTTTCTTT
CASSALTGLAFF